The entry below describes one TCR beta chain. The length of the CDR3 is 11 residues. V lost 5 bases, J lost 4 bases, and 2 bases stayed unmatched. Germline CDR1 GTSNPN, CDR2 SVGIG (reference sequence). This table comes from immunoSEQ multiplex PCR, and its TCRdb copy is limited to in-frame clones, with some not included. The sample yields some 26,000 clones, roughly four fifths seen once. These data are taken from a study of OX40 agonist ivuxolimab in advanced cancers. The sample consisted of CD4+ or CD8+ T cells sorted from blood, taken in a trial of the OX40 agonist ivuxolimab. This receptor was identified in an adult with an advanced solid tumor such as melanoma, head and neck, liver or kidney cancer. This rearrangement joins TRBV30 to TRBJ2-7; 7 bases fit TRBD1. This CDR3 is CAWAQGYEQYF. CDR3 nucleotide sequence: TGTGCCTGGGCACAGGGGTACGAGCAGTACTTC.